A single T cell receptor beta chain is shown here with its context. Its cognate antigen is unknown. RNA, once extracted, was reverse transcribed into cDNA for use as the sequencing template. Sequenced by immunoSEQ multiplex PCR; TCRdb stores in-frame clones only, minus some. The data contain about 110,000 clones, 45% to 70% of them singletons. This entry belongs to a study of CD8+ T cells in alopecia areata. Study-level points and caveats: Normal scalp showed lower clonality than lesional scalp, especially alopecia totalis/universalis. Scalp sequencing captures resident alphabeta T cells of normal skin too.

This clonotype was obtained from a human donor in good health. Specimen: CD8+ T cells sorted from blood.

The CDR3 nucleotides are TGTGCCTGGAGTGGAGTCCCCGGGGGGGCGCAAAACATTCAGTACTTC. Residues: CAWSGVPGGAQNIQYF. The chain carries TRBV30 and TRBJ2-4; TRBD2 aligns across 8 bases. Unmatched junction bases numbered 10, after V lost 1 base and J lost 5 bases. Germline V gene sequence: CDR1 GTSNPN, CDR2 SVGIG (reference sequence). The CDR3 contains 16 residues.